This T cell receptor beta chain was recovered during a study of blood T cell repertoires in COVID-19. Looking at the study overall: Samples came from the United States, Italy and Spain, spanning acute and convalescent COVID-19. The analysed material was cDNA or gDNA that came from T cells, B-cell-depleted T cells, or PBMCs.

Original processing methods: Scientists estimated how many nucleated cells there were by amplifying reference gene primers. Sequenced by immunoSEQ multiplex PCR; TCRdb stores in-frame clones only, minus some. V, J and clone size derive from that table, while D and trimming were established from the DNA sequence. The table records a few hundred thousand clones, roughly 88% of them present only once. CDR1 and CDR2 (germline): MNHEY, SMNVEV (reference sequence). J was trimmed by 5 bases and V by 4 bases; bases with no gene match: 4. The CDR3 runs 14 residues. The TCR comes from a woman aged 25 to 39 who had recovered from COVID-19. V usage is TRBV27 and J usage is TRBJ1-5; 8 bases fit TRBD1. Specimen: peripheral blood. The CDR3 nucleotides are TGTGCCAGCAGTTCGATCAGGGGGCATCAGCCCCAGCATTTT. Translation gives CASSSIRGHQPQHF.